These 22 T cell receptor beta chains share one sample of origin, sequenced in a study of shared clonotypes between healthy human individuals. The assay was immunoSEQ multiplex PCR, and TCRdb's table has in-frame clones only and misses some. There are 2 million or so clones in the sample; 85% to 95% occur only once, and approximately 0.13% lies in the top ten. Source material: naive CD4+ T cells sorted from blood. Described subset: CD45RA+ positively selected. The receptors stem from a man younger than 35 in good health.

The V and J genes are TRBV6-1 and TRBJ1-2; tentative D call: TRBD1 (6 bases). The germline V gene has CDR1 MNHNS and CDR2 SASEGT. This CDR3 contains 12 residues. The V end lost 7 bases, the J end lost 8 bases, and 14 bases lay between the germline ends. The chain's CDR3 is CASILGARGYTF. The CDR3 bases are TGTGCCAGCATTCTGGGGGCGCGCGGCTACACCTTC.

The gene calls are TRBV2 and TRBJ1-3, with a weak D call TRBD1 (6 bases). This CDR3 comprises 11 residues. V lost 7 bases and J 9 bases, leaving 10 bases between the germline ends. Germline loops: CDR1 SNHLY, CDR2 FYNNEI. The DNA for the CDR3 is TGTGCCAGCATCGGGGGGCGCACCATATATTTT. Its translation: CASIGGRTIYF.

The chain combines TRBV18 with TRBJ2-1; TRBD2 matches at 14 bases. The CDR3 has 17 residues. The germline CDR1 and CDR2 sequences are KGHSH and LQKENI. The junction had 7 bases not matched to a gene; V was cut back by 4 bases and J by 5 bases. This CDR3 reads CASSLAGTSGGNNEQFF. The CDR3 bases are TGTGCCAGCTCACTCGCCGGGACTAGCGGGGGTAACAATGAGCAGTTCTTC.

As for this clone: Other DNA sequences in this sample translate to the same CDR3. The genes are TRBV5-1 and TRBJ1-5; TRBD1 is a possible D gene (5 bases). Trimming cost V 0 bases and J 1 base, with 5 bases left between them. Germline CDR1 SGHRS, CDR2 YFSETQ. This CDR3 is 14 amino acids long. The CDR3 is CASSLGGSNQPQHF. In nucleotides, the CDR3 is TGCGCCAGCAGCTTGGGGGGGAGCAATCAGCCCCAGCATTTT.

The gene calls are TRBV11-2 and TRBJ2-5; D not resolved. V lost 6 bases to trimming and J lost 5 bases, with 13 bases between them. The germline CDR1 and CDR2 sequences are SGHAT and FQNNGV. This CDR3 has 13 residues. CDR3 in DNA: TGTGCCAGCAGGCAAGGGAAAGTCGAGACCCAGTACTTC. Translated, it gives CASRQGKVETQYF.

The chain uses TRBV5-5 and TRBJ2-1, with 11 bases matching TRBD2. Germline CDR1 SGHKS, CDR2 YYEKEE (reference sequence). The trim removed 6 bases at V and 9 bases at J, leaving 8 bases unmatched. The CDR3 contains 14 residues. This CDR3 reads CASTGTSGSGEQFF. CDR3 in DNA: TGTGCCAGCACCGGGACTAGCGGATCGGGTGAGCAGTTCTTC.

A single count supports this clone. This chain connects TRBV5-1 to TRBJ2-5; TRBD1 aligns across 8 bases. The V and J ends lost 3 bases and 4 bases, in that order; junction bases with no gene match: 17. The V gene's germline CDR1 is SGHRS and CDR2 YFSETQ. The CDR3 length is 18 residues. In DNA form, the CDR3 reads TGCGCCAGCAGCTCGGACACCCAGGGGGCTAAGACTTCAGAGACCCAGTACTTC. This sequence encodes CASSSDTQGAKTSETQYF.

This sequence joins TRBV28 and TRBJ1-6; no clear D. Germline V gene sequence: CDR1 MDHEN, CDR2 SYDVKM. The CDR3 is 18 residues long. V lost 4 bases, J lost 0 bases, and 16 bases lay in between. CDR3 loop: CASSSSMAKSSYNSPLHF. Written as DNA, the CDR3 is TGTGCCAGCAGTTCAAGCATGGCGAAAAGCTCCTATAATTCACCCCTCCACTTT.

The rearrangement links TRBV9 to TRBJ1-2; TRBD1 agrees at 7 bases. The CDR3 consists of 14 residues. Losses at the gene ends were 3 bases for V and 5 bases for J; bases not matched to a gene: 7. CDR1 and CDR2 (germline): SGDLS, YYNGEE. CDR3 DNA sequence: TGTGCCAGCAGCGAACAGGGGTCAAGTTATGGCTACACCTTC. This gives the protein CASSEQGSSYGYTF.

The genes are TRBV10-3 and TRBJ1-4; a possible D gene is TRBD1 (5 bases). V lost 3 bases, J lost 7 bases, and 15 bases lay in between. Germline values: CDR1 ENHRY, CDR2 SYGVKD. The CDR3 contains 15 residues. The CDR3 region has the DNA TGTGCCATCAGTGATGGAGGGGCGGTGGGTGAAAAACTGTTTTTT. Translated, it gives CAISDGGAVGEKLFF.

Of note for this clone: Other DNA sequences in the same sample also yield this CDR3. The gene calls are TRBV5-1 and TRBJ1-2, with D tentatively TRBD1 (5 bases). The CDR3 consists of 13 residues. Trimming took off 0 bases at V and 6 bases at J, with 9 bases between the two ends. CDR1 SGHRS and CDR2 YFSETQ come from the germline V gene. The CDR3 DNA reads TGCGCCAGCAGCTTGGCCGTGGGGGATGGCTACACCTTC. Translation: CASSLAVGDGYTF.

The rearrangement uses TRBV7-3 and TRBJ1-6, with D possibly being TRBD1 (6 bases). The CDR3 spans 14 residues. V lost 4 bases and J 4 bases, leaving 8 bases between the germline ends. Germline CDR1 and CDR2: SGHTA and FQGTGA. CDR3 coding DNA: TGTGCCAGCAGCTCCACAGGGTATAATTCACCCCTCCACTTT. It is translated as CASSSTGYNSPLHF.

The chain combines TRBV10-3 with TRBJ1-6; TRBD1 is a possible D gene (6 bases). This CDR3 is built from 17 residues. Germline CDR1 ENHRY, CDR2 SYGVKD. The germline V and J ends were trimmed by 3 bases and 0 bases, with 12 bases remaining between them. CDR3 loop: CAISDSFRGSYNSPLHF. Written as DNA, the CDR3 is TGTGCCATCAGTGACTCATTCAGGGGCTCCTATAATTCACCCCTCCACTTT.

V is TRBV5-1 and J is TRBJ2-2, with D possibly matching TRBD2 (5 bases). V lost 3 bases, J lost 7 bases, and 13 bases lay in between. Germline loops: CDR1 SGHRS, CDR2 YFSETQ. There are 14 residues in the CDR3. CDR3: CASSSSVSGGELFF. DNA of the CDR3: TGCGCCAGCAGCTCCTCGGTGAGCGGCGGGGAGCTGTTTTTT.

The chain combines TRBV4-3 with TRBJ2-3; 7 bases match TRBD2. The junction had 3 bases not matched to a gene; V was cut back by 0 bases and J by 0 bases. The CDR3 contains 16 residues. Germline CDR1 is LGHNA and CDR2 is YSLEER. The CDR3 is CASSQEPSGSTDTQYF. As DNA, the CDR3 is TGCGCCAGCAGCCAAGAACCTAGCGGTAGCACAGATACGCAGTATTTT.

The J gene is TRBJ1-2, the V gene TRBV6-1; TRBD1 matches 7 bases. The CDR3 has 14 amino acids. V gave up 6 bases and J gave up 1 base; unmatched junction bases: 5. Germline V gene data show CDR1 as MNHNS and CDR2 as SASEGT. The DNA for the CDR3 is TGTGCCAGCAGAACCGGGACAGTTAACTATGGCTACACCTTC. Translating it yields CASRTGTVNYGYTF.

In DNA form, the CDR3 reads TGTGCCAGCAGCTCCGGCGGGCAAGCTTTCTTT. It is translated as CASSSGGQAFF. J is TRBJ1-1 and V is TRBV11-3; no reliable D call. The CDR3 contains 11 residues. Trimming took off 4 bases at V and 9 bases at J, with 9 bases between the two ends. Per germline, CDR1 SGHNT and CDR2 YENEEA.

The chain employs TRBV5-1 and TRBJ2-3, with TRBD2 identical over 7 bases. In germline, CDR1 is SGHRS, CDR2 YFSETQ. The V gene end was trimmed by 4 bases and the J gene end by 2 bases; junction bases not matched to a gene: 4. This CDR3 is built from 14 residues. In DNA, the CDR3 is TGCGCCAGCAGCGTGACTAGCCCCACAGATACGCAGTATTTT. Translating gives CASSVTSPTDTQYF. Supplemented by reference TRBV5-1 and TRBJ2-3, the full variable domain reads KAGVTQTPRYLIKTRGQQVTLSCSPISGHRSVSWYQQTPGQGLQFLFEYFSETQRNKGNFPGRFSGRQFSNSRSEMNVSTLELGDSALYLCASSVTSPTDTQYFGPGTRLTVL.

V usage is TRBV6-5 and J usage is TRBJ2-7; 8 bases agree with TRBD2. CDR1 is MNHEY and CDR2 is SVGAGI in the germline V gene. The CDR3 totals 15 residues. V dropped 5 bases and J dropped 2; count of bases not matched to a gene: 8. Written as DNA, the CDR3 is TGTGCCAGCAGTCCATACCTGACTAGCGCCTACGAGCAGTACTTC. Translating gives CASSPYLTSAYEQYF.

The CDR3 here is CASSFSYEEETQYF. Here the CDR3 DNA reads TGTGCCAGCAGCTTCTCTTATGAGGAAGAGACCCAGTACTTC. V and J are TRBV11-3 and TRBJ2-5; D is ambiguous. The germline V and J ends were trimmed by 3 bases and 3 bases, with 11 bases remaining between them. CDR3 length equals 14 residues. Germline values: CDR1 SGHNT, CDR2 YENEEA.

The chain carries TRBV7-2 and TRBJ2-1; D call uncertain. The CDR3 consists of 13 residues. The germline CDR1 and CDR2 sequences are SGHTA and FQGNSA. With 0 bases removed from V and 4 bases from J, the gap between germline ends came to 4 bases. CDR3 bases: TGTGCCAGCAGCTTAGCCGAATACAATGAGCAGTTCTTC. Protein: CASSLAEYNEQFF. The full variable domain, in which reference TRBV7-2 and TRBJ2-1 provide the parts outside the CDR3, is GAGVSQSPSNKVTEKGKDVELRCDPISGHTALYWYRQSLGQGLEFLIYFQGNSAPDKSGLPSDRFSAERTGGSVSTLTIQRTQQEDSAVYLCASSLAEYNEQFFGPGTRLTVL.

J is TRBJ2-7 and V is TRBV6-1, with a possible D match to TRBD2 (6 bases). The CDR3 contains 12 residues. Trimming cost V 4 bases and J 3 bases, with 7 bases left between them. Germline V gives CDR1 MNHNS, CDR2 SASEGT. The CDR3, as DNA: TGTGCCAGCAGTGGGACTAACTACGAGCAGTACTTC. This codes for CASSGTNYEQYF.